These 3 T cell receptor beta chains share one sample of origin, sequenced in a study of memory CD4+ T cells and cytomegalovirus serostatus. The sort gate was single viable CD3+CD4+CD8-CD45RO+ cells for memory CD4+ T cells. Generated by immunoSEQ multiplex PCR, the TCRdb table keeps only in-frame clones and is missing some. The data contain about 59,000 clones, 80% of them singletons. The sequencing input was memory CD4+ T cells from blood. Receptors originate from an adult in good health and CMV-seronegative. Some clones in this sample may be carry-over from other donors' samples.

V is TRBV7-8 and J is TRBJ1-4, with a tentative D call TRBD1 (5 bases). CDR1 and CDR2 from the germline V gene are SGHVS and FQNEAQ. The CDR3 is made up of 15 amino acids. V shed 3 bases and J shed 10 bases, with 18 bases lying between them. In DNA, the CDR3 is TGTGCCAGCAGCTTGACAGCTCGTTCAAGAGGAAAACTGTTTTTT. It codes for CASSLTARSRGKLFF.

The V gene is TRBV4-2, the J gene TRBJ2-1, with a weak D call TRBD1 (5 bases). CDR1 is LGHNA, CDR2 YNFKEQ, per germline. The CDR3 length is 14 residues. The V end lost 0 bases, the J end lost 5 bases, and 8 bases lay between the germline ends. CDR3 sequence (DNA): TGTGCCAGCAGCCAAGAGAACAGGCACAATGAGCAGTTCTTC. This codes for CASSQENRHNEQFF.

This chain uses TRBV5-4 with TRBJ2-5; D is possibly TRBD1 (6 bases). Germline V gene lookup returns CDR1 SGHNT and CDR2 YYREEE (reference sequence). V gave up 1 base and J gave up 1 base, with 11 bases separating them. The CDR3 extends over 15 amino acids. In DNA form, the CDR3 reads TGTGCCAGCAGCTTGAGGACAGCCTTCCAAGAGACCCAGTACTTC. This encodes CASSLRTAFQETQYF.